A selection of T cell receptor beta chains follows, all from one sample in a study of OX40 agonist ivuxolimab in advanced cancers. Sequencing was performed with immunoSEQ multiplex PCR; in TCRdb, only in-frame clones are kept and a portion is missing. The sample consists of about 60,000 clones, approximately 91% of them appearing once. The sequencing here drew on CD4+ or CD8+ T cells sorted from blood, taken in a trial of the OX40 agonist ivuxolimab. These receptors all come from an adult with an advanced solid tumor such as melanoma, head and neck, liver or kidney cancer. The conserved cysteine and the conserved F or W are not part of the CDR3 here.

v_gene: TRBV7-9
j_gene: TRBJ1-3
CDR3aa: ASSLEFKNTIY

v_gene: TRBV10-3
j_gene: TRBJ2-3
CDR3aa: AISEWTGGTDTQY

v_gene: TRBV27
j_gene: TRBJ1-1
CDR3aa: ASTTGGLGTEAF

v_gene: TRBV28
j_gene: TRBJ1-1
CDR3aa: ASSLLTQSHEAF

v_gene: TRBV6-5
j_gene: TRBJ2-7
CDR3aa: ASSHGVSEQY

v_gene: TRBV27
j_gene: TRBJ2-2
CDR3aa: ASTTQTSGTTVTGELF

v_gene: TRBV19
j_gene: TRBJ2-5
CDR3aa: ASSMGRRETQY

v_gene: TRBV9
j_gene: TRBJ2-2
CDR3aa: ASSPEQDWNTGELF

v_gene: TRBV18
j_gene: TRBJ2-2
CDR3aa: ASSPGQGKNTGELF

v_gene: TRBV4-2
j_gene: TRBJ2-7
CDR3aa: ASSARTSGSYEQY

v_gene: TRBV19
j_gene: -
CDR3aa: ASSMGSSYEQY

v_gene: TRBV10-3
j_gene: TRBJ1-3
CDR3aa: AISDWTGTGNTIY

v_gene: TRBV19
j_gene: TRBJ2-1
CDR3aa: ASSPDRELYNEQF

v_gene: TRBV4-2
j_gene: TRBJ2-7
CDR3aa: ASSQGPAGVYEQY

v_gene: TRBV30
j_gene: TRBJ2-2
CDR3aa: AWMGRAGELF

v_gene: TRBV11-2
j_gene: TRBJ2-1
CDR3aa: ASSLARGPRNEQF

v_gene: TRBV6-6
j_gene: TRBJ1-5
CDR3aa: ASDRGGQPQH

v_gene: TRBV21-1
j_gene: TRBJ2-7
CDR3aa: ASSKTQGPYEQY

v_gene: TRBV6-5
j_gene: TRBJ2-2
CDR3aa: ASSPTREGTGELF

v_gene: TRBV7-9
j_gene: TRBJ1-1
CDR3aa: ASSFGSGGTEAF

v_gene: TRBV27
j_gene: TRBJ2-1
CDR3aa: ASSSGAEQF

v_gene: TRBV6-1
j_gene: TRBJ2-1
CDR3aa: ASSEIAGGSGEQF

v_gene: TRBV9
j_gene: TRBJ2-1
CDR3aa: ASSSTSGRYNEQF